Each of the 8 T cell receptor beta chains below was sequenced from the same sample in a study of shared clonotypes between healthy human individuals. Sequencing used immunoSEQ multiplex PCR; TCRdb keeps in-frame clones, though not all of them. The sample records about 2.4 million clones, approximately 93% being singletons. The sequenced material came from naive CD4+ T cells from PBMCs. Stated subset: CD45RA+ positively selected. The receptors were gathered from a young man in good health. Some clones in this sample may be carry-over from other donors' samples.

As regards this clone: One end of the junction varies from germline; a read error may be responsible. The chain uses TRBV29-1 and TRBJ2-3; D is unresolved. Germline CDR1 is SQVTM and CDR2 is ANQGSEA. CDR3 length equals 12 residues. CDR3 in amino acids: CSVVYGTDTQYF. The CDR3 DNA sequence: TGCAGCGTTGTTTACGGCACCGATACGCAGTATTTT.

V gene TRBV5-1 combines with J gene TRBJ2-7; 12 bases agree with TRBD2. This CDR3 is built from 14 residues. The J segment lost 3 bases and the V segment lost 4 bases, leaving 2 bases of the junction unmatched. The V gene's germline CDR1 is SGHRS and CDR2 YFSETQ. CDR3 bases: TGCGCCAGCAGCAAGACTAGCGGGGGCTACGAGCAGTACTTC. Its protein product is CASSKTSGGYEQYF. The entire variable domain, with the rest obtained from reference TRBV5-1 and TRBJ2-7, is as follows: KAGVTQTPRYLIKTRGQQVTLSCSPISGHRSVSWYQQTPGQGLQFLFEYFSETQRNKGNFPGRFSGRQFSNSRSEMNVSTLELGDSALYLCASSKTSGGYEQYFGPGTRLTVT.

The chain links TRBV6-5 to TRBJ1-1; D is ambiguous. The V end was cut by 0 bases, the J end by 6 bases, with 14 bases between. This CDR3 region has 15 residues. Germline V gives CDR1 MNHEY, CDR2 SVGAGI. CDR3 protein: CASSYSQMGRSEAFF. The CDR3 DNA reads TGTGCCAGCAGTTACTCTCAGATGGGTAGATCTGAAGCTTTCTTT.

CDR3 region: CASSVGGTGILTEAFF. The CDR3 bases are TGTGCCAGCAGTGTCGGTGGGACAGGGATCTTGACTGAAGCTTTCTTT. The chain uses TRBV25-1 and TRBJ1-1; TRBD1 matches at 9 bases. There are 16 residues in the CDR3. J was trimmed by 5 bases and V by 4 bases; bases with no gene match: 11. Germline V gene lookup returns CDR1 MGHDK and CDR2 SYGVNS.

The chain joins TRBV7-2 to TRBJ1-5; 9 nucleotides align to TRBD1. The CDR3 runs to 14 residues. J lost 4 bases, V lost 4 bases, and 2 bases had no gene match. Germline V gene sequence: CDR1 SGHTA, CDR2 FQGNSA. The CDR3 nucleotides are TGTGCCAGCAGCTGGGGACAGGGAAATCAGCCCCAGCATTTT. It specifies CASSWGQGNQPQHF.

The J gene is TRBJ1-1, the V gene TRBV7-2, with 7 bases matching TRBD1. V lost 5 bases and J lost 0; bases outside the gene matches: 12. Germline V gene data show CDR1 as SGHTA and CDR2 as FQGNSA. The CDR3 runs to 17 residues. CDR3 DNA sequence: TGTGCCAGCAGCCTACGTCCCGGGACAGAAATGAACACTGAAGCTTTCTTT. It codes for CASSLRPGTEMNTEAFF. The full variable domain, rest sourced from reference TRBV7-2 and TRBJ1-1, is GAGVSQSPSNKVTEKGKDVELRCDPISGHTALYWYRQSLGQGLEFLIYFQGNSAPDKSGLPSDRFSAERTGGSVSTLTIQRTQQEDSAVYLCASSLRPGTEMNTEAFFGQGTRLTVV.

This clone was recorded once. The rearrangement joins TRBV18 to TRBJ2-7; no reliable D call. V was pared by 4 bases and J by 2 bases, with 18 bases between. The germline V gene encodes CDR1 KGHSH and CDR2 LQKENI. This CDR3 region has 16 residues. The CDR3, as DNA: TGTGCCAGCTCACGGACCTCTGTCGGAGCACCCTACGAGCAGTACTTC. The encoded protein is CASSRTSVGAPYEQYF.

A single count supports this clone. The genes are TRBV18 and TRBJ1-5, with unresolved D. From germline, CDR1 is KGHSH and CDR2 LQKENI. This CDR3 region has 13 residues. Trimming left V 3 bases short and J 6 bases short, with 9 bases between. CDR3 bases: TGTGCCAGCTCACCCTCGGAGAGTCAGCCCCAGCATTTT. It is translated as CASSPSESQPQHF.